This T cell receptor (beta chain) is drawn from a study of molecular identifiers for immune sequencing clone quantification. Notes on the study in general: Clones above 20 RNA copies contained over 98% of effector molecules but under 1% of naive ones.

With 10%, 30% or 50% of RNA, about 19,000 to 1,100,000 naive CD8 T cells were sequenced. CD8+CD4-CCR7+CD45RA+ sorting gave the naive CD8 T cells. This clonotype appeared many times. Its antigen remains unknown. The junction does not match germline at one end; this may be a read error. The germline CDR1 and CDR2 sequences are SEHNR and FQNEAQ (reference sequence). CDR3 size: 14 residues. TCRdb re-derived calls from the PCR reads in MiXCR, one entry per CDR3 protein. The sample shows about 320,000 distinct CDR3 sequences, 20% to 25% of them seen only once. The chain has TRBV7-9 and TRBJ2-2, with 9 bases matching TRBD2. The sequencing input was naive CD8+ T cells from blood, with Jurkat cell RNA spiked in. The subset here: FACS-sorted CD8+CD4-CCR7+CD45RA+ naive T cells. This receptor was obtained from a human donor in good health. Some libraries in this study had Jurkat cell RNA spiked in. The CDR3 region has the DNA TGTGCCAGCAGCCTAGCGGGGCTGCCCGGGGAGCTGTTTTTT. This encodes CASSLAGLPGELFF.